This T cell receptor (beta chain) derives from a study of T-cell reconstitution after alpha-beta-depleted transplantation in children. This clonotype was counted between two and nine times. Unique molecular identifiers featured in how the TCRbeta library was prepared. One entry per CDR3 protein, called by TCRdb with MiXCR from the PCR reads. The repertoire consists of about 340,000 distinct CDR3 sequences, with about 9.3% occurring once and the leading ten covering 2% to 3%. The germline V gene encodes CDR1 SEHNR and CDR2 FQNEAQ (reference sequence). The V gene end was trimmed by 4 bases and the J gene end by 2 bases; junction bases not matched to a gene: 5. The CDR3 totals 15 residues.

Material: PBMCs from the stem cell graft donor, obtained from the stem cell graft. The TCR originated in a human donor who donated a stem cell graft to a child with acute lymphoblastic leukemia. The V gene is TRBV7-9, the J gene TRBJ1-2, with 9 bases identical to TRBD1. The CDR3 reads CASSSTDRGNYGYTF. The CDR3 bases are TGTGCCAGCAGCTCCACTGACAGGGGGAACTATGGCTACACCTTC.